The present T cell receptor beta chain was sequenced within a study of identifying expanded T cells in peripheral blood. Study outcomes and limitations: Clone count variance between roughly 2-week samples rose with total template count. Technical replicates showed about 1.2 changed clones; approximately 2 weeks around 15; four weeks 19.

Healthy donors had no documented immune events, such as infections, while sampled. This clone has just one count. The antigen is not known. Here immunoSEQ multiplex PCR was the method, and the copy in TCRdb shows in-frame clones only, minus some. Of some 97,000 clones in the sample, 80% to 90% were seen once. This CDR3 has 17 residues. V trimming: 0 bases; J trimming: 4 bases; junction bases outside the gene matches: 11. Germline CDR1 reads SGDLS; CDR2 reads YYNGEE. Sequencing was performed on blood. The rearrangement joins TRBV9 to TRBJ2-3; TRBD2 matches 7 bases. This sequence originates from a person aged 18 to 75 in good health. The chain's CDR3 is CASSVATGGRPPDTQYF. In nucleotides, the CDR3 is TGTGCCAGCAGCGTAGCTACGGGGGGACGGCCCCCAGATACGCAGTATTTT.